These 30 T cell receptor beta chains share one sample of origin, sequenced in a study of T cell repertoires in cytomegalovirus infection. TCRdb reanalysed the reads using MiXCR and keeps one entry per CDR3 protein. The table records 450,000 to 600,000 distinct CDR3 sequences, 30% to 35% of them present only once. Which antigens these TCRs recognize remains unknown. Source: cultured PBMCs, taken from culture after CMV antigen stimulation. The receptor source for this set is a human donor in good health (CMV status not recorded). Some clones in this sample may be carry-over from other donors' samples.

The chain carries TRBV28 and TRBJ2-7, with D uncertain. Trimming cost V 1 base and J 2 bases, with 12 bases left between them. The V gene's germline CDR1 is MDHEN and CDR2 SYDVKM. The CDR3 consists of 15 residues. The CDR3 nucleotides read TGTGCCAGCAGTTTATTTGGCGGTCTCACCTACGAGCAGTACTTC. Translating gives CASSLFGGLTYEQYF.

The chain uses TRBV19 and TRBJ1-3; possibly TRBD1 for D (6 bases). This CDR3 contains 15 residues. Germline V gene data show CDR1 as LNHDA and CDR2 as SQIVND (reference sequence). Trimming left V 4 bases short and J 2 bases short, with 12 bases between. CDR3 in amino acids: CASSTTGVTGNTIYF. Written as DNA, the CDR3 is TGTGCCAGTAGTACGACAGGTGTGACTGGAAACACCATATATTTT.

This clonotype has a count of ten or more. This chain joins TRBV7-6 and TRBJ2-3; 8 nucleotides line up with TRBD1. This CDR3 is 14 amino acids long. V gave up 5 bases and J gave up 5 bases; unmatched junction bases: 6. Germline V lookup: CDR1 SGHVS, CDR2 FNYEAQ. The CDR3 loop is CASSQDRARDTQYF. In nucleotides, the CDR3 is TGTGCCAGCAGCCAGGACAGGGCCAGAGATACGCAGTATTTT.

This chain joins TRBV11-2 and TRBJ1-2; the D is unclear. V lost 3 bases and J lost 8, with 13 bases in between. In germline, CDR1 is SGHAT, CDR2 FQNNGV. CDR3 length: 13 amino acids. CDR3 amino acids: CASSFDKTVGYTF. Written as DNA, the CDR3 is TGTGCCAGCAGCTTCGATAAGACTGTAGGCTACACCTTC.

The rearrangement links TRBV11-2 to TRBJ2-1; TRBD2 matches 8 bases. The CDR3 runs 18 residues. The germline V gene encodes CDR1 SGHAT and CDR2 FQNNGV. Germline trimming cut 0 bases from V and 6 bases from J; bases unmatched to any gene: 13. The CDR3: CASSLDGLAGRAGNEQFF. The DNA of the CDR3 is TGTGCCAGCAGCTTAGACGGGCTAGCGGGCCGAGCGGGCAATGAGCAGTTCTTC.

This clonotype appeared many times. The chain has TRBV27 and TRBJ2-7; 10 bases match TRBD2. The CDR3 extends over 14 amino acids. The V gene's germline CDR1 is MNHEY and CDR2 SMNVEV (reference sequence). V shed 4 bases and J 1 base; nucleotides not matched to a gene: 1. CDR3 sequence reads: CASSSGLASYEQYF. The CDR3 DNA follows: TGTGCCAGCAGTTCGGGACTAGCGTCCTACGAGCAGTACTTC.

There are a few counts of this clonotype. CDR3 amino acids: CASSPMRGGGNSNQPQHF. The CDR3 DNA reads TGTGCCAGCAGCCCAATGCGGGGGGGAGGGAATAGCAATCAGCCCCAGCATTTT. The chain is built from TRBV6-5 and TRBJ1-5; TRBD1 is a possible D gene (5 bases). Germline CDR1 MNHEY, CDR2 SVGAGI. V gave up 6 bases and J gave up 0 bases, with 21 bases separating them. This CDR3 contains 18 residues.

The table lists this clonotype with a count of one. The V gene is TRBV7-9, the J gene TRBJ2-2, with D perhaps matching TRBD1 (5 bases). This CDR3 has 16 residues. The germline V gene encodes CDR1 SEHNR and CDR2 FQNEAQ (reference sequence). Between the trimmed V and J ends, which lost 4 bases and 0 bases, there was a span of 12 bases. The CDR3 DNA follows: TGTGCCAGCAGCTCCCGGCAGGGCTCGAACACCGGGGAGCTGTTTTTT. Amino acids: CASSSRQGSNTGELFF.

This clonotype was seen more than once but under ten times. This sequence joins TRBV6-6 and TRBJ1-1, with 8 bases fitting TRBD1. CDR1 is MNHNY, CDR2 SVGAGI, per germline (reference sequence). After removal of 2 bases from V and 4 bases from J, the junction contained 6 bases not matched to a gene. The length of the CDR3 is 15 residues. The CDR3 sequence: CASSYEQGAPTEAFF. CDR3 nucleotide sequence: TGTGCCAGCAGTTACGAGCAGGGGGCGCCCACTGAAGCTTTCTTT.

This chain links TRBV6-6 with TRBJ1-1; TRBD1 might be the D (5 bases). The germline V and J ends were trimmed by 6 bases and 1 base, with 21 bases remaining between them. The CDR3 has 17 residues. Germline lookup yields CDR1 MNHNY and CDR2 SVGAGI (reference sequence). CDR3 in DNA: TGTGCCAGCAGCCACCTAGTTGTAGGGGATAAGAACACTGAAGCTTTCTTT. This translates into CASSHLVVGDKNTEAFF.

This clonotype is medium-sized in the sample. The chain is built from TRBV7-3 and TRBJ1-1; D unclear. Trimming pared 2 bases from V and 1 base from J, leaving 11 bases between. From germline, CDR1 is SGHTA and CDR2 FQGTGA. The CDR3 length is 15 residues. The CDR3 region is CASSLLGMGNTEAFF. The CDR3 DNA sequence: TGTGCCAGCAGCTTATTGGGAATGGGGAACACTGAAGCTTTCTTT.

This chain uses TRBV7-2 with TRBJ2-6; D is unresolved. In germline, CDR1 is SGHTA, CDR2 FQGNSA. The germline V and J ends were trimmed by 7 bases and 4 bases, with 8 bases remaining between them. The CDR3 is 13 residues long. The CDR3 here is CASTLRGANVLTF. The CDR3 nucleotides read TGTGCCAGCACCCTGAGGGGGGCCAACGTCCTGACTTTC.

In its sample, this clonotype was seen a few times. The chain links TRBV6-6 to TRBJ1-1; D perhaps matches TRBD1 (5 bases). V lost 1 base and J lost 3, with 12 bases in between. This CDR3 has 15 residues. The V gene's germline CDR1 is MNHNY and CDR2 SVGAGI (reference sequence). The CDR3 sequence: CASSYYRGMDTEAFF. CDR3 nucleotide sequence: TGTGCCAGCAGTTACTATCGGGGCATGGACACTGAAGCTTTCTTT.

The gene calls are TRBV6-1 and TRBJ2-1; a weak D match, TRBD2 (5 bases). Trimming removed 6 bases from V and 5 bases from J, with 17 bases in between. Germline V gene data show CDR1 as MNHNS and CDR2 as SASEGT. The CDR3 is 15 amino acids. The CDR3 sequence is CASRRPLRTDNEQFF. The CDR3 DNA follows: TGTGCCAGCAGACGACCGCTGAGGACTGACAATGAGCAGTTCTTC.

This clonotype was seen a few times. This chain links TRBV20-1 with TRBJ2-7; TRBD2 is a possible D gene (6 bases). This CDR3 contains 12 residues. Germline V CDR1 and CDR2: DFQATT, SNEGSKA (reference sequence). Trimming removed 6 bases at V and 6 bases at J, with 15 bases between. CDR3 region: CSAAGSGGEQYV. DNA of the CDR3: TGCAGTGCGGCGGGGTCGGGTGGCGAGCAGTACGTC.

The CDR3, as DNA: TGCGCCAGCAGCCAAGATGGGTTGGAAAAACTGTTTTTT. Translating gives CASSQDGLEKLFF. The chain couples TRBV4-3 to TRBJ1-4; D ambiguous. V was trimmed by 0 bases and J by 8 bases, leaving 7 bases between them. Looked up from germline, CDR1 is LGHNA and CDR2 is YSLEER. This CDR3 is 13 amino acids long.

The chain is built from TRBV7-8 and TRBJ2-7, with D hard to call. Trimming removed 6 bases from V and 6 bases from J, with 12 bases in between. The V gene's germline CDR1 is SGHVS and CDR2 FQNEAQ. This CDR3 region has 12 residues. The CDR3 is CASSYAYREQYF. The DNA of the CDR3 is TGTGCCAGCAGTTACGCTTACCGCGAGCAGTACTTC.

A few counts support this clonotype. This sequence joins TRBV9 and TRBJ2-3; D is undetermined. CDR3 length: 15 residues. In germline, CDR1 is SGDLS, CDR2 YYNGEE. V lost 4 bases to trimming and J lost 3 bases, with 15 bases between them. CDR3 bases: TGTGCCAGCAGCCATCGTAGAGGAAGGACAGATACGCAGTATTTT. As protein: CASSHRRGRTDTQYF. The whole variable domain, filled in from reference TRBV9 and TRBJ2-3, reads DSGVTQTPKHLITATGQRVTLRCSPRSGDLSVYWYQQSLDQGLQFLIQYYNGEERAKGNILERFSAQQFPDLHSELNLSSLELGDSALYFCASSHRRGRTDTQYFGPGTRLTVL.

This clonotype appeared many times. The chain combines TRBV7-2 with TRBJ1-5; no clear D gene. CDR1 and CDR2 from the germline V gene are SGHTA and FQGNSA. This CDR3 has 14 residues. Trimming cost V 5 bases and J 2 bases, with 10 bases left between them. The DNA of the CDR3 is TGTGCCAGCAGCCCGGTGAGGGGCAATCAGCCCCAGCATTTT. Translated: CASSPVRGNQPQHF.

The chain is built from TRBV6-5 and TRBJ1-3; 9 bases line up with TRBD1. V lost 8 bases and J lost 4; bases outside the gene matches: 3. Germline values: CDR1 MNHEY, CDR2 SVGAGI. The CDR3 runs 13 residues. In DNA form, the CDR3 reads TGTGCCAGCGGGACAGGGTACGGAAACACCATATATTTT. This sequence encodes CASGTGYGNTIYF.

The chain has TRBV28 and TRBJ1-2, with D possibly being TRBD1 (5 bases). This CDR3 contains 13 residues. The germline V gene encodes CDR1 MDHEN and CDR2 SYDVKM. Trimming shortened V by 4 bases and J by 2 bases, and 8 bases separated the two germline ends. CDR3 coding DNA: TGTGCCAGCAGTTGGGAGGGGAACTATGGCTACACCTTC. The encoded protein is CASSWEGNYGYTF.

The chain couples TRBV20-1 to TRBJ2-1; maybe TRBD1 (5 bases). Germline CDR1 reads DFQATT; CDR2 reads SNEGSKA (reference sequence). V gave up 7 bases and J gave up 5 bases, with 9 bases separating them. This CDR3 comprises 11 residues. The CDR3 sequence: CSEPRDNEQFF. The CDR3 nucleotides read TGCAGTGAGCCCAGGGACAATGAGCAGTTCTTC.

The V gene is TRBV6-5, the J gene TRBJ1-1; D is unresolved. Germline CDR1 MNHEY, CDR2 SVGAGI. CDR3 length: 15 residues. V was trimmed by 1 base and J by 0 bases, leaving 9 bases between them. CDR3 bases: TGTGCCAGCAGTTACTATGGCAGATTGAACACTGAAGCTTTCTTT. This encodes CASSYYGRLNTEAFF.

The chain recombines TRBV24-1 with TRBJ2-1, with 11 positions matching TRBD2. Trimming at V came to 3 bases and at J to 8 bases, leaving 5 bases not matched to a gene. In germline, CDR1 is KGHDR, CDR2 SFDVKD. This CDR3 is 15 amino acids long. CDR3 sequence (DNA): TGTGCCACCAGTGATGCGGGACTAGCGGCCGATGAGCAGTTCTTC. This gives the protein CATSDAGLAADEQFF.

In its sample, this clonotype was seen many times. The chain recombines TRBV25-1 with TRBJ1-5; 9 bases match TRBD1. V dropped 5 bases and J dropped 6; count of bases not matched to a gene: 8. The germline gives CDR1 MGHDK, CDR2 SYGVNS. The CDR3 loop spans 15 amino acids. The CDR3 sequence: CASSSRQGEGQPQHF. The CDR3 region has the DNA TGTGCCAGCAGTTCACGACAGGGGGAAGGTCAGCCCCAGCATTTT.

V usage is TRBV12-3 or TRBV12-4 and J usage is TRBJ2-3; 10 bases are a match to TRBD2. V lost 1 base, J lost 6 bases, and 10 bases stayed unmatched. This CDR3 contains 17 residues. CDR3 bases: TGTGCCAGCAGTTTAGGGACTAGCGGAAGGGTTATGGATACGCAGTATTTT. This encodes CASSLGTSGRVMDTQYF.

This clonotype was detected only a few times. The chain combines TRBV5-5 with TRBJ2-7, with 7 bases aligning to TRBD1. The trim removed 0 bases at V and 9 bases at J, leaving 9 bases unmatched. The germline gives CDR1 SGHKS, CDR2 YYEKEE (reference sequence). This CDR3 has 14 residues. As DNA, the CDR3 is TGTGCCAGCAGCTTGGGACAGGGAATGCCTGCGCAGTACGTC. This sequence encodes CASSLGQGMPAQYV.

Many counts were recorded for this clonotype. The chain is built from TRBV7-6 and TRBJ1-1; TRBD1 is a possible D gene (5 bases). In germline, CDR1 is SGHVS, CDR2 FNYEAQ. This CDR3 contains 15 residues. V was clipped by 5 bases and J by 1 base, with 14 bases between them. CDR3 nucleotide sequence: TGTGCCAGCAGCCGATCGGGGGGAGGGAACACTGAAGCTTTCTTT. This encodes CASSRSGGGNTEAFF.

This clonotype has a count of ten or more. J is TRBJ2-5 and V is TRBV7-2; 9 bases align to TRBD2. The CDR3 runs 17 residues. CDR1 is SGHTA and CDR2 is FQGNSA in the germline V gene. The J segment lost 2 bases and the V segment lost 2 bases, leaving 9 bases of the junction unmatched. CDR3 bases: TGTGCCAGCAGCTTATCGCGGGGGGGGATCCGACAAGAGACCCAGTACTTC. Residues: CASSLSRGGIRQETQYF.

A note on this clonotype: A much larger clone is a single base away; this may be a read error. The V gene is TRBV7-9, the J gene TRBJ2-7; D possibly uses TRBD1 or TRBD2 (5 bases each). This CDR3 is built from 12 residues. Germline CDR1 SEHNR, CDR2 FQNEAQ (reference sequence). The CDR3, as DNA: TGTGCCAGCAGCTGGGGACGGTACGAGCTGTACTTC. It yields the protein CASSWGRYELYF.